Following are 22 T cell receptor beta chains from one sample sequenced in a study of blood T cell repertoires in COVID-19. Assay: immunoSEQ multiplex PCR; the TCRdb copy retains only in-frame clones and omits some. The table lists roughly 340,000 clones, approximately 87% of them singletons. Source material: PBMCs or T cells enriched from blood (not recorded which). The receptors originated from a man aged 35-49 years in a cohort exposed to, infected with or recovered from COVID-19 (not recorded which).

The chain recombines TRBV28 with TRBJ1-2; 7 bases are shared with TRBD1. Trimming cost V 7 bases and J 4 bases; bases outside gene matches: 3. CDR1 MDHEN and CDR2 SYDVKM come from the germline V gene. The CDR3 consists of 12 residues. The CDR3 coding sequence is TGTGCCAGCATCCGGGACAGCTATGGCTACACCTTC. This gives the protein CASIRDSYGYTF.

The chain employs TRBV13 and TRBJ2-7, with 7 nucleotides matching TRBD2. V lost 7 bases, J lost 5 bases, and 11 bases stayed unmatched. The CDR3 loop spans 14 amino acids. Germline values: CDR1 PRHDT, CDR2 FYEKMQ (reference sequence). The CDR3 nucleotides are TGTGCCAGCACCCTCGGGACTAAAGCCCACGAGCAGTACTTC. Its translation: CASTLGTKAHEQYF.

V is TRBV28 and J is TRBJ2-7; D ambiguous. CDR1 MDHEN and CDR2 SYDVKM come from the germline V gene. The CDR3 covers 13 residues. Trimming took off 10 bases at V and 0 bases at J, with 13 bases between the two ends. CDR3 coding DNA: TGTGCCACCCAGATAAATTTCTCCTACGAGCAGTACTTC. Translated, it gives CATQINFSYEQYF.

The chain couples TRBV3-1 (or the pseudogene TRBV3-2) to TRBJ1-2, with D possibly TRBD1 on 5 matching bases. The germline V gene encodes CDR1 LGHDT and CDR2 YNNKEL (reference sequence). Trimming took 4 bases from V and 6 from J, leaving 9 bases between them. This CDR3 has 12 amino acids. The CDR3 DNA reads TGTGCCAGCAGCCTCTGGGGGGATGGCTACACCTTC. It is translated as CASSLWGDGYTF.

This rearrangement joins TRBV7-2 to TRBJ1-2; 8 bases are shared with TRBD1. The CDR3 extends over 15 amino acids. Germline values: CDR1 SGHTA, CDR2 FQGNSA. Trimming took 7 bases from V and 4 from J; bases not matched to a gene: 11. The CDR3 DNA is TGTGCCAGCATCCAAACACCGGGACAGGCCTATGGCTACACCTTC. Translating gives CASIQTPGQAYGYTF.

The chain employs TRBV2 and TRBJ1-6; TRBD1 might be the D (5 bases). The V gene lost 0 bases and the J gene lost 5 bases, with 8 bases spanning the gap. Per the germline V gene, CDR1 is SNHLY and CDR2 is FYNNEI. The CDR3 spans 15 residues. Here the CDR3 reads CASSEAGRDNSPLHF. Written as DNA, the CDR3 is TGTGCCAGCAGTGAAGCGGGCAGGGATAATTCACCCCTCCACTTT.

This chain joins TRBV7-9 and TRBJ2-5, with 8 bases lining up with TRBD2. The trim removed 5 bases at V and 1 base at J, leaving 3 bases unmatched. The CDR3 runs 14 residues. The germline V gene has CDR1 SEHNR and CDR2 FQNEAQ (reference sequence). The CDR3 region has the DNA TGTGCCAGCAGCCCAACTAGCGGCCAAGAGACCCAGTACTTC. Translated, it gives CASSPTSGQETQYF.

The chain employs TRBV2 and TRBJ1-5, with TRBD1 as a possible D gene (5 bases). In germline, CDR1 is SNHLY, CDR2 FYNNEI. The length of the CDR3 is 14 residues. V was pared by 6 bases and J by 0 bases, with 9 bases between. This CDR3 reads CASSGGYSNQPQHF. The CDR3 DNA follows: TGTGCCAGCAGCGGGGGATATAGCAATCAGCCCCAGCATTTT. The full variable domain, completed using reference TRBV2 and TRBJ1-5, is EPEVTQTPSHQVTQMGQEVILRCVPISNHLYFYWYRQILGQKVEFLVSFYNNEISEKSEIFDDQFSVERPDGSNFTLKIRSTKLEDSAMYFCASSGGYSNQPQHFGDGTRLSIL.

The chain employs TRBV7-2 and TRBJ2-3, with D hard to call. Trimming left V 1 base short and J 4 bases short, with 3 bases between. The CDR3 runs to 12 residues. CDR1 and CDR2 from the germline V gene are SGHTA and FQGNSA. CDR3 amino acids: CASSLDSDTQYF. CDR3 nucleotide sequence: TGTGCCAGCAGCTTAGACTCAGATACGCAGTATTTT.

This clone was seen only a few times. As DNA, the CDR3 is TGTGCCAGCACCGAAGCCAGGGGGCAGAACTATGGCTACACCTTC. Its protein is CASTEARGQNYGYTF. The genes are TRBV7-9 and TRBJ1-2; 8 bases align to TRBD1. The CDR3 spans 15 residues. V was pared by 7 bases and J by 2 bases, with 9 bases of the junction left unmatched. Germline V CDR1 and CDR2: SEHNR, FQNEAQ (reference sequence).

The chain recombines TRBV5-1 with TRBJ2-5; 8 bases fit TRBD1. The V and J ends lost 4 bases and 5 bases, in that order; junction bases with no gene match: 13. The V gene's germline CDR1 is SGHRS and CDR2 YFSETQ. The CDR3 extends over 16 amino acids. This CDR3 is CASSQNPEDREETQYF. The CDR3 region has the DNA TGCGCCAGCAGCCAAAACCCCGAGGACAGGGAGGAGACCCAGTACTTC.

This chain connects TRBV5-1 to TRBJ1-6; 7 positions match TRBD1. Per the germline V gene, CDR1 is SGHRS and CDR2 is YFSETQ. This CDR3 spans 15 amino acids. V lost 0 bases, J lost 9 bases, and 6 bases stayed unmatched. CDR3 DNA: TGCGCCAGCAGCTTGGAGACAGGGTCCGGTTCACCCCTCCACTTT. Its translation is CASSLETGSGSPLHF. The full variable domain, completed using reference TRBV5-1 and TRBJ1-6, is KAGVTQTPRYLIKTRGQQVTLSCSPISGHRSVSWYQQTPGQGLQFLFEYFSETQRNKGNFPGRFSGRQFSNSRSEMNVSTLELGDSALYLCASSLETGSGSPLHFGNGTRLTVT.

The gene calls are TRBV27 and TRBJ2-3; 11 positions agree with TRBD2. Germline V gene sequence: CDR1 MNHEY, CDR2 SMNVEV (reference sequence). The CDR3 extends over 14 amino acids. V lost 7 bases, J lost 6 bases, and 6 bases stayed unmatched. CDR3 bases: TGTGCCAGCATAGCGGGAGGGCTCTTGGATACGCAGTATTTT. It yields the protein CASIAGGLLDTQYF.

The chain links TRBV24-1 to TRBJ2-3; no reliable D call. Trimming removed 5 bases at V and 1 base at J, with 6 bases between. CDR1 and CDR2 from the germline V gene are KGHDR and SFDVKD. CDR3 length equals 13 residues. The CDR3 coding sequence is TGTGCCACCAGTGTCCAGGGCACAGATACGCAGTATTTT. Protein product: CATSVQGTDTQYF.

A single count supports this clone. The CDR3 sequence is CASSLEGHGNTIYF. The CDR3 coding sequence is TGCGCCAGCAGCTTGGAGGGGCATGGAAACACCATATATTTT. The chain has TRBV5-1 and TRBJ1-3; possibly TRBD1 for D (5 bases). The CDR3 sequence is 14 residues long. The V gene's germline CDR1 is SGHRS and CDR2 YFSETQ. V lost 0 bases and J lost 3, with 7 bases in between.

The chain recombines TRBV15 with TRBJ2-2; 9 nucleotides agree with TRBD2. This CDR3 comprises 16 residues. V lost 1 base to trimming and J lost 1 base; unmatched junction nucleotides: 1. CDR1 and CDR2 from the germline V gene are LNHNV and YYDKDF (reference sequence). The CDR3 DNA follows: TGTGCCACCAGCAGAGCTAGCGGGAAGAACACCGGGGAGCTGTTTTTT. It specifies CATSRASGKNTGELFF. The variable domain in full, with the rest retrieved from reference TRBV15 and TRBJ2-2, is DAMVIQNPRYQVTQFGKPVTLSCSQTLNHNVMYWYQQKSSQAPKLLFHYYDKDFNNEADTPDNFQSRRPNTSFCFLDIRSPGLGDTAMYLCATSRASGKNTGELFFGEGSRLTVL.

This clone was seen just once. This chain uses TRBV3-1 (or the pseudogene TRBV3-2) with TRBJ2-7; 8 positions agree with TRBD1. The CDR3 has 16 amino acids. The ends lost 1 base at V and 2 bases at J; junction bases unmatched: 7. Germline V gene sequence: CDR1 LGHDT, CDR2 YNNKEL (reference sequence). CDR3 in DNA: TGTGCCAGCAGCCAAGGAAACAGGGGGGCACCCTACGAGCAGTACTTC. Protein product: CASSQGNRGAPYEQYF.

The chain couples TRBV19 to TRBJ1-1; D gene uncertain. Trimming removed 5 bases at V and 1 base at J, with 8 bases between. CDR3 size: 13 residues. Germline lookup yields CDR1 LNHDA and CDR2 SQIVND (reference sequence). In DNA, the CDR3 is TGTGCCAGTAGTTCCACAGAGAACACTGAAGCTTTCTTT. Translating gives CASSSTENTEAFF.

The rearrangement links TRBV5-8 to TRBJ2-3; D unresolved. V was cut by 4 bases and J by 2 bases, with 8 bases left in between. The germline gives CDR1 SGHTS, CDR2 YDEGEE. The CDR3 is 13 amino acids. CDR3 DNA sequence: TGTGCCAGCAGCCAGGCTGCCACAGATACGCAGTATTTT. This sequence encodes CASSQAATDTQYF.

The CDR3 bases are TGTGCCAGCAGTTACCGGCGGGAGTCCTACGAGCAGTACTTC. It translates to CASSYRRESYEQYF. The chain has TRBV6-5 and TRBJ2-7; 7 bases line up with TRBD2. Germline V gene data show CDR1 as MNHEY and CDR2 as SVGAGI. The CDR3 has 14 amino acids. V was clipped by 2 bases and J by 1 base; unmatched bases: 2.

The chain has TRBV6-5 and TRBJ2-3; TRBD2 might be the D (6 bases). V lost 8 bases and J 1 base, leaving 16 bases between the germline ends. The germline V gene has CDR1 MNHEY and CDR2 SVGAGI. This CDR3 is built from 15 residues. The CDR3 here is CASRLPGSGTDTQYF. CDR3 DNA: TGTGCCAGCCGATTACCCGGGAGCGGCACAGATACGCAGTATTTT.

The chain uses TRBV20-1 and TRBJ2-1; 14 nucleotides align to TRBD2. With V trimmed by 3 bases and J by 0 bases, 16 bases remained unmatched. The germline V gene encodes CDR1 DFQATT and CDR2 SNEGSKA (reference sequence). The CDR3 is made up of 21 amino acids. The CDR3 loop reads CSASSDFEGLAGVTSYNEQFF. The CDR3, as DNA: TGCAGTGCTAGTTCTGACTTTGAGGGACTAGCGGGAGTTACCTCCTACAATGAGCAGTTCTTC.